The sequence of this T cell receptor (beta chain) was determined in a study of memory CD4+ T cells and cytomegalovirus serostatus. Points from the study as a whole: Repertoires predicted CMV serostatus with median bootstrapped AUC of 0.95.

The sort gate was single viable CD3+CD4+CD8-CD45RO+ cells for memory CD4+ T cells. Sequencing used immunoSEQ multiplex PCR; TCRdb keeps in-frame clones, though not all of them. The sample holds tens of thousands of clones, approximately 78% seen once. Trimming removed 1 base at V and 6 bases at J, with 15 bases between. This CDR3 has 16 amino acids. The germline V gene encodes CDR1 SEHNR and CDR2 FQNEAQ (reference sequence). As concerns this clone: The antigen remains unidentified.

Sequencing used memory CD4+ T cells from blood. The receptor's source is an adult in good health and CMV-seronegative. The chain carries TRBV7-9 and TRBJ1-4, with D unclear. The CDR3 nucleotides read TGTGCCAGCAGCTTAGTAAAGGGCCCGTCGGATGAAAAACTGTTTTTT. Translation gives CASSLVKGPSDEKLFF.